This T cell receptor (beta chain) was recorded in a study of blood T cells in healthy people across ages. CDR1 and CDR2 from the germline V gene are MNHEY and SVGAGI. Trimming took 8 bases from V and 2 from J; bases not matched to a gene: 4. This CDR3 is built from 15 residues. A second about 7 to 12 cycle PCR used barcoded and J-beta primers. With 12 random nucleotides, a template-switch adaptor tagged each individual cDNA molecule. A single record per CDR3 protein comes from TCRdb applying MiXCR to the 5' RACE reads. This table holds about 640,000 distinct CDR3 sequences, about 54% found once. Points from the study as a whole: Higher diversity, along with more naive CD4+ cells, distinguished long-lived donors from aged donors. Observed TCR beta diversity per million T cells went down as age went up. This fall followed a roughly linear course with age.

Healthy Caucasian individuals from Russia aged roughly 6 to 90 served as donors. This clonotype occurred once. Its specificity is not known. This clonotype was sampled from a man in his 60s in good health. Sequencing was performed on blood. The chain recombines TRBV6-5 with TRBJ2-2; TRBD2 agrees at 11 bases. The CDR3 nucleotides read TGTGCCAGCGCCCGACTAGCGGGAAACACCGGGGAGCTGTTTTTT. This translates into CASARLAGNTGELFF.